This T cell receptor beta chain is from a study of regulatory T cells in long-lasting Graves disease. General study points: TCR diversity was lower in persistent Graves' patients (versus newly diagnosed ones).

This clonotype was counted at least ten times. Its target is not known. Time point described: persistent/refractory GD, antithyroid drugs over 5 years with positive TRAb. The TCR library used RNA extracted from PBMCs. In building TCR beta libraries, iRepertoire HTBI primers were used together with Arm-PCR of CDR3 regions. TCRdb itself ran the multiplex PCR reads through MiXCR, one entry per CDR3 protein. The repertoire has some 470,000 distinct CDR3 sequences, under 25% of them found once; the top ten carry more than 6%. The sequence was collected from a female donor with Graves disease. Sequences were derived from peripheral blood mononuclear cells (PBMCs), sampled when the disease was refractory, from a patient treated with antithyroid drugs.

This chain's CDR3 is CATSDEMLGQPQHF. The CDR3 nucleotides read TGTGCCACCAGTGACGAGATGCTGGGTCAGCCCCAGCATTTT. The chain uses TRBV24-1 and TRBJ1-5; D remains unclear. CDR3 length: 14 residues. With 4 bases removed from V and 6 bases from J, the gap between germline ends came to 12 bases. Germline-derived CDR1 and CDR2 are KGHDR and SFDVKD.